The entry below describes one TCR beta chain. The germline V gene has CDR1 SNHLY and CDR2 FYNNEI. V lost 6 bases and J lost 6, with 13 bases in between. The CDR3 is 13 residues long. Data came from immunoSEQ multiplex PCR; TCRdb stores just in-frame clones and leaves some out. The table shows approximately 150,000 clones, with around 90% occurring only once. This sample was taken from a study of blood T cell repertoires in COVID-19. Overall study context: Material from acute and convalescent COVID-19 was sourced from the United States, Italy and Spain.

The rearrangement joins TRBV2 to TRBJ2-3; maybe TRBD1 (6 bases). The material sequenced was peripheral blood. The receptor was isolated from a man in his late teens or twenties with COVID-19, enrolled during active disease. This CDR3 is CASRAQGSDTQYF. CDR3 sequence (DNA): TGTGCCAGCAGGGCACAGGGTTCGGATACGCAGTATTTT.